Given below is one T cell receptor beta chain in context. Its antigen is not known. Isolation of PBMCs gave at least 7 million cells per sample. Germline loops: CDR1 LGHDT, CDR2 YNNKEL (reference sequence). CDR3 length: 16 amino acids. Germline trimming cut 1 base from V and 4 bases from J; bases unmatched to any gene: 6. This sample was taken from a study of blood T cells in healthy people across ages. The study's findings and limits: More naive CD4+ cells and higher diversity were found in long-lived than in aged donors. The fall in TCR beta diversity per million T cells was roughly linear with age. A strong correlation was seen between TCR beta diversity and naive T cell percentage.

The authors ran a second PCR of 7 to 11 cycles using a sample-barcoded 5' primer and a J-beta primer mix. Using its own MiXCR run on the 5' RACE reads, TCRdb lists one record per CDR3 protein. The sample has some 900,000 distinct CDR3 sequences; 29% are singletons. Sequences were obtained from blood. The receptor was isolated from a woman older than 75 in good health. The chain links TRBV3-1 to TRBJ2-3, with 9 bases identical to TRBD1. In DNA form, the CDR3 reads TGTGCCAGCAGCCAAGTACCCGGGACAGGGTCAGATACGCAGTATTTT. It translates to CASSQVPGTGSDTQYF.